Sequencing of this T cell receptor beta chain was carried out in a study of T cells in Graves' hyperthyroidism and ophthalmopathy. Trimming took 2 bases from V and 8 from J, leaving 12 bases between them. This CDR3 region has 13 residues. RNA transcripts gave rise to amplified TCR beta CDR3 regions. Carried out on the TCR CDR3, a first-round RT-PCR used the HTBI primer set. In TCRdb, the multiplex PCR reads were re-called with MiXCR into one record per CDR3 protein. The table shows around 620,000 distinct CDR3 sequences, with about 17% occurring only once. This clonotype was recorded many times. This sequence joins TRBV12-3 or TRBV12-4 and TRBJ1-2; unclear D gene. This clonotype originated in a woman aged 30 to 39 with Graves' hyperthyroidism. Sequencing was performed on blood. The CDR3 loop is CASSLWQEGGYTF. The CDR3 nucleotides are TGTGCCAGCAGTTTATGGCAGGAAGGCGGCTACACCTTC.